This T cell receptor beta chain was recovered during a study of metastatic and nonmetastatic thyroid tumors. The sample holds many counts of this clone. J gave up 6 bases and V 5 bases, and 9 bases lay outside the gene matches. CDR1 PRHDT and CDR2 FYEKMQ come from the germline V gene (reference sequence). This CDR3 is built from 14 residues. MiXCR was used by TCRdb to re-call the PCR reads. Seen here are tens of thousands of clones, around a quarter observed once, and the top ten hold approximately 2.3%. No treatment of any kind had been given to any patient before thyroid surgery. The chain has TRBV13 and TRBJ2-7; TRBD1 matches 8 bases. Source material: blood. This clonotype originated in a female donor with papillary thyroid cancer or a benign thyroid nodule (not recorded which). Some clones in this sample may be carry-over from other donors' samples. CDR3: CASSHGTGRGEQYF. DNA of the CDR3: TGTGCCAGCAGCCACGGGACAGGCCGCGGCGAGCAGTACTTC.